The 9 T cell receptor beta chains in this list originate from one sample, sequenced in a study of cytomegalovirus exposure and HLA in healthy donors. PCR employed 60 Vbeta and 13 Jbeta primers. Clones were sequenced by immunoSEQ multiplex PCR, and TCRdb holds only the in-frame ones, with some missing. Of about 130,000 clones listed, 75% to 85% are singletons. Sequencing was carried out using PBMCs. All receptors derive from a man in his thirties or forties in good health and CMV-seropositive.

The V and J genes are TRBV6-5 and TRBJ2-1, with 13 bases lining up with TRBD2. This CDR3 has 15 residues. Trimming removed 2 bases from V and 5 bases from J; junction bases left unmatched: 0. Germline V CDR1 and CDR2: MNHEY, SVGAGI. In nucleotides, the CDR3 is TGTGCCAGCAGTTACGGACTAGCGGGGGACAATGAGCAGTTCTTC. Translating gives CASSYGLAGDNEQFF.

V and J are TRBV2 and TRBJ2-5; a weak D match, TRBD2 (5 bases). The germline V and J ends were trimmed by 2 bases and 1 base, with 11 bases remaining between them. CDR1 and CDR2 from the germline V gene are SNHLY and FYNNEI. The CDR3 has 15 amino acids. Here the CDR3 reads CASSELRGIQETQYF. CDR3 in DNA: TGTGCCAGCAGTGAATTACGGGGAATCCAAGAGACCCAGTACTTC. The whole variable domain, remainder taken from reference TRBV2 and TRBJ2-5, is EPEVTQTPSHQVTQMGQEVILRCVPISNHLYFYWYRQILGQKVEFLVSFYNNEISEKSEIFDDQFSVERPDGSNFTLKIRSTKLEDSAMYFCASSELRGIQETQYFGPGTRLLVL.

The V and J genes are TRBV30 and TRBJ1-1, with D maybe TRBD1 (6 bases). Trimming removed 8 bases from V and 4 bases from J, with 20 bases in between. The germline V gene encodes CDR1 GTSNPN and CDR2 SVGIG (reference sequence). The CDR3 loop spans 14 amino acids. The CDR3 loop is CARGARGVATEAFF. The CDR3 nucleotides are TGTGCCCGGGGGGCTAGGGGGGTGGCCACTGAAGCTTTCTTT.

V is TRBV5-1 and J is TRBJ2-1, with D perhaps TRBD2 (5 bases). The CDR3 has 14 residues. V dropped 3 bases and J dropped 7 bases, with 14 bases sitting between them. Germline-derived CDR1 and CDR2 are SGHRS and YFSETQ. CDR3 residues: CASSSTATGNEQFF. In DNA, the CDR3 is TGCGCCAGCAGCTCCACGGCCACGGGGAATGAGCAGTTCTTC.

A single count supports this clone. CDR3 DNA: TGTGCCAGCAGCCAAGATCCGGGCAGGGCGAACACTGAAGCTTTCTTT. Protein product: CASSQDPGRANTEAFF. The rearrangement links TRBV4-2 to TRBJ1-1; the D gene is possibly TRBD1 (5 bases). Germline assignment: CDR1 LGHNA and CDR2 YNFKEQ. The CDR3 extends over 16 amino acids. V was trimmed by 0 bases and J by 1 base, leaving 12 bases between them.

This chain links TRBV28 with TRBJ1-5, with D unclear. From germline, CDR1 is MDHEN and CDR2 SYDVKM. This CDR3 has 14 residues. V lost 2 bases to trimming and J lost 4 bases, with 9 bases between them. The CDR3 is CASSLISNNQPQHF. The DNA for the CDR3 is TGTGCCAGCAGTTTAATTTCCAATAATCAGCCCCAGCATTTT.

The chain combines TRBV28 with TRBJ2-7, with a tentative D call TRBD1 (6 bases). Between the trimmed V and J ends, which lost 6 bases and 1 base, there was a span of 16 bases. This CDR3 comprises 15 residues. Germline V gene data show CDR1 as MDHEN and CDR2 as SYDVKM. CDR3 amino acids: CASSNQGHQSYEQYF. The CDR3 bases are TGTGCCAGCAGCAATCAGGGACATCAATCCTACGAGCAGTACTTC. The variable domain in full, completed from reference TRBV28 and TRBJ2-7, reads DVKVTQSSRYLVKRTGEKVFLECVQDMDHENMFWYRQDPGLGLRLIYFSYDVKMKEKGDIPEGYSVSREKKERFSLILESASTNQTSMYLCASSNQGHQSYEQYFGPGTRLTVT.

V is TRBV5-1 and J is TRBJ2-5; perhaps TRBD1 as D (5 bases). The V end lost 2 bases, the J end lost 5 bases, and 16 bases lay between the germline ends. The germline V gene encodes CDR1 SGHRS and CDR2 YFSETQ. The CDR3 totals 15 residues. The CDR3 nucleotides are TGCGCCAGCAGCTTAAACGTTGGGGCAAGCGAGACCCAGTACTTC. This translates into CASSLNVGASETQYF.

The gene calls are TRBV29-1 and TRBJ2-1; 7 bases agree with TRBD2. This CDR3 contains 14 residues. CDR1 and CDR2 from the germline V gene are SQVTM and ANQGSEA. The V and J ends lost 1 base and 8 bases, in that order; junction bases with no gene match: 8. The CDR3 DNA is TGCAGCGTTGAAGTACTAGCGTCGGAAGATGAGCAGTTCTTC. Translation: CSVEVLASEDEQFF.